A single sample is the source of the 20 T cell receptor beta chains below, sequenced in a study of identical twins. TCRdb re-analysed the 5' RACE reads in MiXCR, keeping a single row per CDR3 protein. The table shows around 960,000 distinct CDR3 sequences, with 9% to 15% occurring only once. These data also featured in a second study, about yellow fever vaccine responses in identical twins.

The sequenced sample was PBMCs. All receptors come from a woman between 18 and 30 years old in good health.

This chain uses TRBV24-1 with TRBJ2-1; TRBD2 matches 7 bases. Germline-derived CDR1 and CDR2 are KGHDR and SFDVKD. V shed 5 bases and J 2 bases; nucleotides not matched to a gene: 5. This CDR3 contains 15 residues. The chain's CDR3 is CATSVRSGTYNEQFF. The CDR3 DNA sequence: TGTGCCACCAGTGTTCGGAGCGGGACCTACAATGAGCAGTTCTTC.

This clonotype was seen at least ten times. The chain is built from TRBV12-3 or TRBV12-4 and TRBJ2-1; no clear D. V was trimmed by 5 bases and J by 5 bases, leaving 10 bases between them. The CDR3 has 13 residues. The DNA for the CDR3 is TGTGCCAGCAGTCGCCGTAGGGACAATGAGCAGTTCTTC. It specifies CASSRRRDNEQFF.

This sequence joins TRBV14 and TRBJ2-1; 11 positions agree with TRBD2. CDR3 size: 22 residues. With V trimmed by 0 bases and J by 7 bases, 23 bases remained unmatched. Germline-derived CDR1 and CDR2 are SGHDN and FVKESK. The DNA of the CDR3 is TGTGCCAGCAGCCAAGATTTTTTTGAGTACAGGGTTGGGACTAGCGGAGCAAATGAGCAGTTCTTC. It is translated as CASSQDFFEYRVGTSGANEQFF.

The rearrangement uses TRBV5-1 and TRBJ1-1; 7 bases fit TRBD1. There are 14 residues in the CDR3. V trimming: 3 bases; J trimming: 8 bases; junction bases outside the gene matches: 10. CDR1 and CDR2 from the germline V gene are SGHRS and YFSETQ. For the CDR3, the DNA is TGCGCCAGCAGCTCCGTCCCGGGACAGAGCGAAGCTTTCTTT. It codes for CASSSVPGQSEAFF.

The chain uses TRBV12-3 or TRBV12-4 and TRBJ2-3; 9 positions agree with TRBD2. CDR3 length equals 16 residues. J was trimmed by 1 base and V by 2 bases; bases with no gene match: 4. The DNA of the CDR3 is TGTGCCAGCAGTTTAAGAGAGCGGGGGGGCACAGATACGCAGTATTTT. This encodes CASSLRERGGTDTQYF.

In regard to this clonotype: A much larger clone lies a single base off, so this may be a read error. The rearrangement links TRBV15 to TRBJ1-1; D possibly corresponds to TRBD1 (5 bases). The germline gives CDR1 LNHNV, CDR2 YYDKDF (reference sequence). The CDR3 length is 13 residues. The CDR3 nucleotides are TGTGACACCAGCAGAGATGGGGGGAATGAAGCTTTCTTT. It yields the protein CDTSRDGGNEAFF.

This clonotype has at least ten counts. The V gene is TRBV16, the J gene TRBJ1-4, with 7 bases lining up with TRBD1. The V gene's germline CDR1 is KGHSY and CDR2 FQNENV. The CDR3 runs to 13 residues. The J segment lost 5 bases and the V segment lost 4 bases, leaving 1 base of the junction unmatched. CDR3 sequence: CASSRDRNEKLFF. CDR3 DNA sequence: TGTGCCAGCAGCCGGGACAGAAATGAAAAACTGTTTTTT.

This clonotype has more than one count but fewer than ten. The rearrangement uses TRBV12-3 or TRBV12-4 and TRBJ1-4; 8 positions agree with TRBD1. The CDR3 sequence is 16 residues long. Unmatched junction bases numbered 11, after V lost 3 bases and J lost 8 bases. In nucleotides, the CDR3 is TGTGCCAGCAGTTTTAGCGGGGGCGCAGGGGGCGAAAAACTGTTTTTT. Its protein product is CASSFSGGAGGEKLFF.

This clonotype was recorded a few times. The chain joins TRBV21-1 to TRBJ2-1; TRBD1 is taken as the D call from the table, unchecked against the DNA. TRBV21-1 is given as a pseudogene. This CDR3 is built from 14 residues. CDR3 amino acids: CASSKGRRGNEQFF. CDR3 sequence (DNA): TGTGCCAGCAGCAAAGGTCGCAGGGGAAATGAGCAGTTCTTC.

This clonotype was seen a handful of times. The chain has TRBV10-2 and TRBJ2-7; possibly TRBD2 for D (6 bases). Germline V gene lookup returns CDR1 WSHSY and CDR2 SAAADI. V lost 11 bases and J lost 3, with 17 bases in between. This CDR3 has 13 residues. This chain's CDR3 is CAVRWGVNYEQYF. The CDR3 region has the DNA TGCGCCGTCCGGTGGGGGGTCAACTACGAGCAGTACTTC.

Ten or more counts support this clonotype. The V gene is TRBV12-3 or TRBV12-4, the J gene TRBJ2-3; the D is unclear. The CDR3 is made up of 15 amino acids. Trimming removed 1 base at V and 0 bases at J, with 8 bases between. CDR3 loop: CASSLGGASTDTQYF. The CDR3 DNA is TGTGCCAGCAGTTTAGGAGGAGCCAGCACAGATACGCAGTATTTT.

The V gene is TRBV13, the J gene TRBJ2-1; 7 nucleotides match TRBD1. The germline gives CDR1 PRHDT, CDR2 FYEKMQ (reference sequence). The CDR3 consists of 15 residues. Trimming took 5 bases from V and 3 from J; bases not matched to a gene: 7. Written as DNA, the CDR3 is TGTGCCAGCAGCCTCCAGGGGGAGAACTACAATGAGCAGTTCTTC. Translating it yields CASSLQGENYNEQFF.

This clonotype was counted at least ten times. The J gene is TRBJ2-7, the V gene TRBV5-1; 7 bases match TRBD1. J lost 5 bases, V lost 0 bases, and 8 bases had no gene match. The CDR3 runs to 15 residues. The V gene's germline CDR1 is SGHRS and CDR2 YFSETQ. DNA for the CDR3: TGCGCCAGCAGCTTGGGGGGACCGGACAGGAACGAGCAGTACTTC. Amino acids: CASSLGGPDRNEQYF. Full variable domain (rest looked up from reference TRBV5-1 and TRBJ2-7): KAGVTQTPRYLIKTRGQQVTLSCSPISGHRSVSWYQQTPGQGLQFLFEYFSETQRNKGNFPGRFSGRQFSNSRSEMNVSTLELGDSALYLCASSLGGPDRNEQYFGPGTRLTVT.

This clonotype was detected only a few times. The gene calls are TRBV28 and TRBJ1-6, with D uncertain. Germline lookup yields CDR1 MDHEN and CDR2 SYDVKM. Trimming stripped 6 bases from V and 10 bases from J, with 28 bases between. This CDR3 region has 18 residues. CDR3: CASSLNRADPRQGSPLHF. For the CDR3, the DNA is TGTGCCAGCAGCCTTAATCGGGCCGACCCCCGCCAAGGATCACCCCTCCACTTT.

This chain links TRBV20-1 with TRBJ2-1, with D perhaps TRBD2 (6 bases). The length of the CDR3 is 12 residues. Deletions cut 0 bases from V and 15 bases from J, with 15 bases between. Germline V lookup: CDR1 DFQATT, CDR2 SNEGSKA (reference sequence). CDR3 nucleotides: TGCAGTGCTAGAGATCGGCGGGAAGAGTGGTTCTTC. Translating gives CSARDRREEWFF.

The J gene is TRBJ2-5, the V gene TRBV14, with TRBD2 matching over 10 bases. From germline, CDR1 is SGHDN and CDR2 FVKESK. J was trimmed by 1 base and V by 2 bases; bases with no gene match: 10. The CDR3 is 18 amino acids. Here the CDR3 reads CASSQHSNSGGFQETQYF. The CDR3 nucleotides read TGTGCCAGCAGCCAACACAGCAATAGCGGGGGGTTCCAAGAGACCCAGTACTTC.

The chain links TRBV29-1 to TRBJ1-2; tentatively, D is TRBD1 (5 bases). V was shortened by 7 bases and J by 6 bases, with 15 bases between the two germline ends. This CDR3 comprises 12 residues. Germline V gene sequence: CDR1 SQVTM, CDR2 ANQGSEA. DNA of the CDR3: TGCAGCGCGGAATCAGGGTATGATGGCTACACCTTC. Protein: CSAESGYDGYTF.

The chain links TRBV5-5 to TRBJ2-7, with D possibly TRBD2 on 5 matching bases. The germline V gene encodes CDR1 SGHKS and CDR2 YYEKEE (reference sequence). Trimming took 0 bases from V and 0 from J, leaving 13 bases between them. The CDR3 spans 16 residues. The CDR3 DNA follows: TGTGCCAGCAGCTTGGGTGGAGCGGAAGTCTCCTACGAGCAGTACTTC. It translates to CASSLGGAEVSYEQYF.

The gene calls are TRBV7-8 and TRBJ2-5; D gene ambiguous. The CDR3 loop spans 15 amino acids. Germline V gene lookup returns CDR1 SGHVS and CDR2 FQNEAQ. The germline V and J ends were trimmed by 2 bases and 5 bases, with 15 bases remaining between them. The CDR3 DNA is TGTGCCAGCAGCTTATTAGTGTCAGAAGGGGAGACCCAGTACTTC. This translates into CASSLLVSEGETQYF.

V gene TRBV28 combines with J gene TRBJ2-3; either TRBD1 or TRBD2 may supply D (5 bases each). Germline lookup yields CDR1 MDHEN and CDR2 SYDVKM. This CDR3 has 14 amino acids. Trimming shortened V by 7 bases and J by 3 bases, and 14 bases separated the two germline ends. Written as DNA, the CDR3 is TGTGCCAGCACCCCGGGGCGTCGGACAGATACGCAGTATTTT. It encodes CASTPGRRTDTQYF.